This T cell receptor beta chain emerged from a study of Ad26.COV2.S vaccination and SARS-CoV-2 variants. The CDR3 covers 15 residues. Trimming took 2 bases from V and 4 from J, leaving 12 bases between them. Germline V gives CDR1 LGHDT, CDR2 YNNKEL (reference sequence). Points on this clone: Its cognate antigen is unknown.

Treatment reported: around 19 received Ad26.COV2.S at low or high dose, single or two shots; 5 received placebo; per-sample allocation not given. Collection of the samples took place on day 63 after the first injection of vaccine or placebo. Only in-frame clones appear in the TCRdb table, and some are missing; sequencing was by immunoSEQ multiplex PCR. Found here are about 680,000 clones, 89% of them singletons; the top ten hold nearly 1.5%. Study observations and caveats: It was reported that spike-specific CD8+ and CD4+ T cell responses were substantially broad after vaccination.

J is TRBJ1-5 and V is TRBV3-1 (or the pseudogene TRBV3-2); D is perhaps TRBD1 (6 bases). The sequenced sample was peripheral blood, obtained in a trial of Ad26.COV2.S vaccine versus placebo. The TCR originated in a person aged 18 to 59 who received the Ad26.COV2.S COVID-19 vaccine or a placebo. The CDR3 DNA sequence: TGTGCCAGCAGCCAAAAAGGGGGTGGGAATCAGCCCCAGCATTTT. Amino acid sequence: CASSQKGGGNQPQHF.